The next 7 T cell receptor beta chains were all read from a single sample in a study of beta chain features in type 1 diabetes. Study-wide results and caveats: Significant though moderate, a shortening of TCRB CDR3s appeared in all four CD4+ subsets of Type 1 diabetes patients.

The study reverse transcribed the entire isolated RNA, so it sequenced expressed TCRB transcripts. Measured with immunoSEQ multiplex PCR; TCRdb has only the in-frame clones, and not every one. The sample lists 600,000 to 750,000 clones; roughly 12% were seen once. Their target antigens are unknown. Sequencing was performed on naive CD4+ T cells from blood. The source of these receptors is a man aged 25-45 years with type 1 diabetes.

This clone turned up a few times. CDR3 in amino acids: CASSFIPGHEQFF. CDR3 bases: TGCGCCAGCAGCTTTATACCTGGCCATGAGCAGTTCTTC. The chain carries TRBV5-1 and TRBJ2-1; D ambiguous. The germline gives CDR1 SGHRS, CDR2 YFSETQ. The ends were cut back, 2 bases at V and 8 bases at J, with 11 bases in the middle. The CDR3 consists of 13 residues.

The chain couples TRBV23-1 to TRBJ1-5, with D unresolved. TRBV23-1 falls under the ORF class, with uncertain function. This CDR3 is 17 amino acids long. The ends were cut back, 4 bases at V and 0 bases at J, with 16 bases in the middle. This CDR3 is CASSPPEQKSSNQPQHF. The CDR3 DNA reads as TGCGCCAGCAGTCCCCCGGAACAAAAAAGTAGCAATCAGCCCCAGCATTTT.

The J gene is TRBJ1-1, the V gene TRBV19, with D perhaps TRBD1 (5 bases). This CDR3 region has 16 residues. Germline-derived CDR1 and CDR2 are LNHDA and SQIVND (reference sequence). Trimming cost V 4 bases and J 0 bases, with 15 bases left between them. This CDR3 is CASSTGQSTMNTEAFF. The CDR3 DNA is TGTGCCAGTAGTACGGGGCAGAGCACTATGAACACTGAAGCTTTCTTT.

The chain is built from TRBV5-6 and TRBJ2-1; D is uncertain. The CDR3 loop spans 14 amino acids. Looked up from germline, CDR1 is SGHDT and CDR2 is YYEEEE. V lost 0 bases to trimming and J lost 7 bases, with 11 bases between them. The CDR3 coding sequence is TGTGCCAGCAGCTTGGCCGATTGGGATAATGAGCAGTTCTTC. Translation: CASSLADWDNEQFF.

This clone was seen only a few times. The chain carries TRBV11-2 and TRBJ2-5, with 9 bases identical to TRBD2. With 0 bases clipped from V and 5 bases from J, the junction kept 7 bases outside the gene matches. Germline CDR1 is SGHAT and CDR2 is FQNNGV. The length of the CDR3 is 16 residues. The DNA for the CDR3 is TGTGCCAGCAGCTTAGACGACCTAGCGGGGCGGGAGACCCAGTACTTC. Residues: CASSLDDLAGRETQYF.

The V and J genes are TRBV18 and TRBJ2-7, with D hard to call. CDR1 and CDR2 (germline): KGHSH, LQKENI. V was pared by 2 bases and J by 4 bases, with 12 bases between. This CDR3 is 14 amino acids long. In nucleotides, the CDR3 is TGTGCCAGCTCACCAGAGTCCGGGCGTTACGAGCAGTACTTC. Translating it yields CASSPESGRYEQYF.

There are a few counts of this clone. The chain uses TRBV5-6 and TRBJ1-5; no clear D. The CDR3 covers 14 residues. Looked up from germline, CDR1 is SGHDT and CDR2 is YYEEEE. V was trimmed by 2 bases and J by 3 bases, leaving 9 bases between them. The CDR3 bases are TGTGCCAGCAGCTTCGGCCGGATCAATCAGCCCCAGCATTTT. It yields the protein CASSFGRINQPQHF. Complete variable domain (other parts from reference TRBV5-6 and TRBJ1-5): DAGVTQSPTHLIKTRGQQVTLRCSPKSGHDTVSWYQQALGQGPQFIFQYYEEEERQRGNFPDRFSGHQFPNYSSELNVNALLLGDSALYLCASSFGRINQPQHFGDGTRLSIL.